The next 18 T cell receptor beta chains were all read from a single sample in a study of T-cell memory formation after mild COVID-19. TCRdb reprocessed the 5' RACE reads via MiXCR and lists one record per CDR3 protein. The repertoire includes 120,000 or so distinct CDR3 sequences, about 17% of them detected once, and approximately 5% sits in the top ten. Sequences were obtained from PBMCs or a T cell subset sorted from them (not recorded which). Receptor source: a man aged 18 to 30 who had mild COVID-19 (a few samples of this study predate the infection). Cell type and time point are not known.

The chain couples TRBV6-1 to TRBJ2-7; 7 bases are shared with TRBD2. Per the germline V gene, CDR1 is MNHNS and CDR2 is SASEGT. There are 13 residues in the CDR3. The trim removed 6 bases at V and 4 bases at J, leaving 6 bases unmatched. The CDR3 protein is CASSLSGAYEQYV. The CDR3 DNA reads as TGTGCCAGCAGCCTCAGCGGGGCGTACGAGCAGTACGTC.

The rearrangement uses TRBV30 and TRBJ2-5; possible D gene TRBD2, 6 bases. The CDR3 is 15 amino acids. V shed 3 bases and J shed 3 bases, with 17 bases lying between them. The germline V gene has CDR1 GTSNPN and CDR2 SVGIG (reference sequence). The CDR3 DNA reads TGTGCCTGGAGCGCCCCGTCGGAGGGTAAAGAGACCCAGTACTTC. Translation gives CAWSAPSEGKETQYF.

This clonotype was found many times. CDR3 sequence reads: CASSPDRDYGYTF. CDR3 bases: TGTGCCAGCAGTCCTGACAGGGACTATGGCTACACCTTC. This chain links TRBV2 with TRBJ1-2; 7 bases align to TRBD1. With V trimmed by 5 bases and J by 3 bases, 3 bases remained unmatched. CDR3 length: 13 residues. Germline lookup yields CDR1 SNHLY and CDR2 FYNNEI.

This clonotype was detected a few times. The chain uses TRBV5-1 and TRBJ2-3; D is possibly TRBD1 (5 bases). This CDR3 spans 14 amino acids. CDR1 is SGHRS, CDR2 YFSETQ, per germline. V lost 4 bases and J 6 bases, leaving 15 bases between the germline ends. The CDR3 here is CASSPGRAEDTQYF. DNA of the CDR3: TGCGCCAGCAGCCCCGGCAGGGCGGAGGATACGCAGTATTTT.

This clonotype occurred a few times. The J gene is TRBJ1-2, the V gene TRBV7-9; D may be TRBD1 (5 bases). CDR1 is SEHNR and CDR2 is FQNEAQ in the germline V gene (reference sequence). The CDR3 totals 17 residues. V was trimmed by 5 bases and J by 7 bases, leaving 26 bases between them. The CDR3 DNA follows: TGTGCCAGCAGCCCACCGGGCTCCGCCAGTCCAGGGTTTGGCTACACCTTC. Its translation is CASSPPGSASPGFGYTF.

The V gene is TRBV2, the J gene TRBJ1-1, with D perhaps TRBD1 (6 bases). Trimming shortened V by 6 bases and J by 4 bases, and 12 bases separated the two germline ends. CDR3 size: 13 residues. Germline V gene sequence: CDR1 SNHLY, CDR2 FYNNEI. The CDR3 here is CASSYQGTTEAFF. CDR3 coding DNA: TGTGCCAGCAGCTATCAGGGGACCACTGAAGCTTTCTTT.

This clonotype turned up a few times. This chain joins TRBV5-6 and TRBJ1-2; D perhaps matches TRBD1 (6 bases). Germline V gene lookup returns CDR1 SGHDT and CDR2 YYEEEE. V was shortened by 0 bases and J by 2 bases, with 26 bases between the two germline ends. The CDR3 runs to 20 residues. CDR3 residues: CASSLGRRWTGRGLNYGYTF. CDR3 nucleotides: TGTGCCAGCAGCTTGGGTCGGAGGTGGACTGGCAGGGGACTCAACTATGGCTACACCTTC.

The chain is built from TRBV12-3 or TRBV12-4 and TRBJ2-6; 7 positions agree with TRBD1. The CDR3 has 15 amino acids. Unmatched junction bases numbered 3, after V lost 5 bases and J lost 2 bases. CDR3 sequence (DNA): TGTGCCAGCAGTCTTGACAGGGCTGGGGCCAACGTCCTGACTTTC. Translated, it gives CASSLDRAGANVLTF.

This clonotype has ten or more counts. The chain has TRBV7-3 and TRBJ2-3; no reliable D call. Per the germline V gene, CDR1 is SGHTA and CDR2 is FQGTGA. Trimming removed 5 bases from V and 0 bases from J, with 9 bases in between. The CDR3 runs to 14 residues. The CDR3 here is CASSAFTSTDTQYF. The DNA of the CDR3 is TGTGCCAGCAGCGCTTTTACTAGCACAGATACGCAGTATTTT.

The V and J genes are TRBV5-1 and TRBJ1-3, with TRBD1 as a possible D gene (6 bases). CDR1 is SGHRS and CDR2 is YFSETQ in the germline V gene. The CDR3 runs to 13 residues. Trimming stripped 6 bases from V and 4 bases from J, with 11 bases between. CDR3 region: CASKEDSGNTIYF. The CDR3 region has the DNA TGCGCCAGCAAGGAGGACAGCGGAAACACCATATATTTT.

This clonotype was found a few times. The chain employs TRBV5-6 and TRBJ2-1, with D unclear. Germline CDR1 SGHDT, CDR2 YYEEEE. V was cut by 4 bases and J by 4 bases, with 6 bases left in between. This CDR3 is 12 amino acids long. In nucleotides, the CDR3 is TGTGCCAGCAGCCCACAGTACAATGAGCAGTTCTTC. It encodes CASSPQYNEQFF. Full variable domain (outside the CDR3, taken from reference TRBV5-6 and TRBJ2-1): DAGVTQSPTHLIKTRGQQVTLRCSPKSGHDTVSWYQQALGQGPQFIFQYYEEEERQRGNFPDRFSGHQFPNYSSELNVNALLLGDSALYLCASSPQYNEQFFGPGTRLTVL.

V gene TRBV5-4 combines with J gene TRBJ2-7; D is possibly TRBD1 or TRBD2 (5 bases each). Germline values: CDR1 SGHNT, CDR2 YYREEE (reference sequence). Trimming took off 4 bases at V and 6 bases at J, with 14 bases between the two ends. The CDR3 has 13 amino acids. CDR3 protein: CASSVEEGTEQYV. The CDR3 DNA reads TGTGCCAGCAGCGTAGAAGAGGGGACCGAGCAGTACGTC.

This clonotype has only a few counts. The chain has TRBV7-2 and TRBJ1-2, with 8 bases aligning to TRBD1. Germline assignment: CDR1 SGHTA and CDR2 FQGNSA. Trimming at V came to 7 bases and at J to 3 bases, leaving 7 bases not matched to a gene. The length of the CDR3 is 14 residues. The CDR3, as DNA: TGTGCCAGCAAAGGGGACAGGAGGGACTATGGCTACACCTTC. Encoded protein: CASKGDRRDYGYTF.

This clonotype was picked up a small number of times. V usage is TRBV7-9 and J usage is TRBJ2-7; 7 positions agree with TRBD2. Germline V gene lookup returns CDR1 SEHNR and CDR2 FQNEAQ (reference sequence). CDR3 size: 14 residues. The V segment lost 1 base and the J segment 2 bases; nucleotides outside the gene matches: 2. DNA for the CDR3: TGTGCCAGCAGCTTAGATGGACTAGCCTACGAGCAGTACTTC. Protein: CASSLDGLAYEQYF.

The chain joins TRBV5-1 to TRBJ2-7; D gene ambiguous. The CDR3 runs 14 residues. V was trimmed by 2 bases and J by 6 bases, leaving 15 bases between them. Germline lookup yields CDR1 SGHRS and CDR2 YFSETQ. CDR3 amino acids: CASSLGLSAGEQYF. The CDR3 DNA reads TGCGCCAGCAGCTTAGGCCTATCGGCCGGCGAGCAGTACTTC.

This clonotype has only a few counts. The chain employs TRBV9 and TRBJ2-5; the D is unclear. Germline V CDR1 and CDR2: SGDLS, YYNGEE. The CDR3 has 14 amino acids. Trimming pared 0 bases from V and 9 bases from J, leaving 15 bases between. DNA for the CDR3: TGTGCCAGCAGCGTAGGCTCTCTCAAGGAGTCCCAGTACTTC. It yields the protein CASSVGSLKESQYF.

The table lists this clonotype with many counts. This chain uses TRBV18 with TRBJ2-3; possibly TRBD1 for D (6 bases). Germline values: CDR1 KGHSH, CDR2 LQKENI. The V and J ends lost 6 bases and 5 bases respectively, with 18 bases between them. This CDR3 spans 15 amino acids. CDR3 nucleotides: TGTGCCAGCTCCACGATGGGGGCGAGAAAAGATACGCAGTATTTT. Encoded protein: CASSTMGARKDTQYF.

There are a few counts of this clonotype. The gene calls are TRBV18 and TRBJ1-3; D gene unclear. The germline V and J ends were trimmed by 2 bases and 0 bases, with 11 bases remaining between them. CDR1 is KGHSH, CDR2 LQKENI, per germline. The CDR3 is made up of 16 amino acids. The CDR3 sequence: CASSPLDGSSGNTIYF. The DNA for the CDR3 is TGTGCCAGCTCACCATTGGACGGATCCTCTGGAAACACCATATATTTT.